This entry describes one T cell receptor beta chain. The antigen remains unidentified. It was RNA transcripts that yielded the amplified TCR beta CDR3 regions. The HTBI primer set drove a first-round RT-PCR of the TCR CDR3. TCRdb analysed the multiplex PCR reads with MiXCR anew, one entry per CDR3 protein. Of about 640,000 distinct CDR3 sequences in the sample, less than 25% were seen once. The record originates from a study of T cells in Graves' hyperthyroidism and ophthalmopathy. Study-level findings and limits: Using 13 V-J features, a model discriminated ophthalmopathy from stable hyperthyroidism.

Trimming took 5 bases from V and 5 from J; bases not matched to a gene: 7. This CDR3 is built from 15 residues. From germline, CDR1 is SEHNR and CDR2 FQNEAQ (reference sequence). The receptor's source is a man aged 30 to 39 with Graves' ophthalmopathy. The gene calls are TRBV7-9 and TRBJ2-2; 8 positions agree with TRBD1. Source material: blood. CDR3 nucleotides: TGTGCCAGCAGCGCCCAGGGGGCGGGGACCGGGGAGCTGTTTTTT. Encoded protein: CASSAQGAGTGELFF.